The clone carrying this T cell receptor beta chain has a handful of counts. This record comes from a study of blood T cells in healthy people across ages. Trimming removed 7 bases from V and 2 bases from J; junction bases left unmatched: 9. This CDR3 region has 15 residues. Germline CDR1 is MDHEN and CDR2 is SYDVKM. Primed by a sample-barcoded 5' primer and a J-beta primer mix, a second PCR proceeded for about 7 to 11 cycles. MiXCR, run by TCRdb on the 5' RACE reads, gives a single entry per CDR3 protein. The data contain approximately 760,000 distinct CDR3 sequences, 20% to 25% of them singletons. The same sample was also used in a study of T cells of mothers and their children.

Sequencing was performed on blood. This TCR was recovered from a boy aged 10-17 years in good health. The V and J genes are TRBV28 and TRBJ2-3, with TRBD2 identical over 7 bases. The CDR3 is CASNMGGRATDTQYF. CDR3 in DNA: TGTGCCAGCAACATGGGGGGGAGGGCCACAGATACGCAGTATTTT.